This T cell receptor (beta chain) was sequenced for a study of shared clonotypes between healthy human individuals. The overall study: Donors were a couple of women and a few men aged 18 to 49.

As regards this clone: Antigen specificity is unknown.

Study-level findings and limits: Clonotype sharing among donors was thought likely to change with sequencing depth.

A CD45RA-negative memory subset and a CD45RA+ naive subset were separated from the CD4+ cells. Authors' processing steps: ImmunoSEQ junction-only sequences lacked quality scores, so their filtering differed. Assay used: immunoSEQ multiplex PCR; TCRdb lists only in-frame clones, some missing. That table furnishes V, J and clone size, whereas the DNA furnished D and trimming. Counted here are approximately 2.3 million clones, approximately 95% occurring once; the ten biggest clones make up 0.35% to 0.45%. Germline assignment: CDR1 SGHTA and CDR2 FQGNSA. V was trimmed by 7 bases and J by 0 bases, leaving 13 bases between them. This CDR3 has 14 amino acids.

The source of this sequence is a man between 18 and 29 years old in good health. Some clones in this sample may be carry-over from other donors' samples. The sample was naive CD4+ T cells from PBMCs. Noted subset: CD45RA+ positively selected. The chain employs TRBV7-2 and TRBJ2-7; D possibly corresponds to TRBD1 (5 bases). CDR3 region: CASTITGISYEQYF. CDR3 nucleotide sequence: TGTGCCAGCACCATTACAGGAATCTCCTACGAGCAGTACTTC.